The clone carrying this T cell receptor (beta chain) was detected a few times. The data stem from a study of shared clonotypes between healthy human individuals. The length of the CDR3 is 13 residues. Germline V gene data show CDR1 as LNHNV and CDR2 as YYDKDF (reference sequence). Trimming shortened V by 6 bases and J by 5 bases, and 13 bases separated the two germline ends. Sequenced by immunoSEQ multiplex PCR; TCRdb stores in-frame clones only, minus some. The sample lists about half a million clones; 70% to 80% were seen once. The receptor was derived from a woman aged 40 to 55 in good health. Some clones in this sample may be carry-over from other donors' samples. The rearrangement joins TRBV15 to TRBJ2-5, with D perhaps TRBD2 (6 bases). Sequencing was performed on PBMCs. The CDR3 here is CATSRLGGETQYF. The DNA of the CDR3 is TGTGCCACCAGTCGGTTGGGGGGTGAGACCCAGTACTTC.